These T cell receptor beta chains were read from a single sample in a study of Ad26.COV2.S vaccination and SARS-CoV-2 variants. Repertoires were generated with immunoSEQ multiplex PCR, while TCRdb's copy carries only in-frame clones and drops some. The table has about 680,000 clones, 89% seen once. The input for sequencing was peripheral blood, taken in a trial of Ad26.COV2.S vaccine versus placebo. Receptors originate from a person between 18 and 65 years old who received the Ad26.COV2.S COVID-19 vaccine or a placebo. CDR3s include the opening cysteine and the closing phenylalanine or tryptophan. Fields, in order: J gene, V gene, D gene, clone size, CDR3 DNA, CDR3 protein. The D gene is left open where the match is weak. Part of the rows lack a size; the others show once, few, many or a class for expanded clones.

J gene: TRBJ1-2
V gene: TRBV19
D gene: NA
clone size: NA
CDR3 DNA: TGTGCCAGTAGTATTGGTGGTAACAACTATGGCTACACCTTC
CDR3 protein: CASSIGGNNYGYTF

J gene: TRBJ2-7
V gene: TRBV2
D gene: NA
clone size: NA
CDR3 DNA: TGTGCCAGCAGCCTTCGGCCGGGACCACTCTACGAGCAGTACTTC
CDR3 protein: CASSLRPGPLYEQYF

J gene: TRBJ1-2
V gene: TRBV30
D gene: NA
clone size: NA
CDR3 DNA: TGTGCCTGGAGTGTACCCGTACGTGGTACAAGGGGCTACACCTTC
CDR3 protein: CAWSVPVRGTRGYTF

J gene: TRBJ2-5
V gene: TRBV3-1/TRBV3-2
D gene: TRBD2
clone size: NA
CDR3 DNA: TGTGCCATTAGCGGGACGGAAGAGACCCAGTACTTC
CDR3 protein: CAISGTEETQYF

J gene: TRBJ1-2
V gene: TRBV24-1
D gene: TRBD1
clone size: NA
CDR3 DNA: TGTGCCACCAGTCCACAGGGGAACTATGGCTACACCTTC
CDR3 protein: CATSPQGNYGYTF

J gene: TRBJ2-2
V gene: TRBV6-5
D gene: NA
clone size: NA
CDR3 DNA: TGTGCCAGCACCCCACTAGAGACCGCCGGGGAGCTGTTTTTT
CDR3 protein: CASTPLETAGELFF

J gene: TRBJ1-1
V gene: TRBV7-9
D gene: TRBD1
clone size: NA
CDR3 DNA: TGTGCCAGCAGCTTAGACCAGACAGGGGATACGGACACTGAAGCTTTCTTT
CDR3 protein: CASSLDQTGDTDTEAFF

J gene: TRBJ2-3
V gene: TRBV10-3
D gene: NA
clone size: NA
CDR3 DNA: TGTGCCATCAGTGAGTGGGGTGGCGCAGATACGCAGTATTTT
CDR3 protein: CAISEWGGADTQYF

J gene: TRBJ2-7
V gene: TRBV30
D gene: TRBD1
clone size: NA
CDR3 DNA: TGTGCCTTCCTTTGGGGACAGGCTTACGAGCAGTACTTC
CDR3 protein: CAFLWGQAYEQYF

J gene: TRBJ1-2
V gene: TRBV6-5
D gene: NA
clone size: NA
CDR3 DNA: TGTGCCAGCAGTTACCTGGGGGGGGGTAGCTATGGCTACACCTTC
CDR3 protein: CASSYLGGGSYGYTF

J gene: TRBJ2-1
V gene: TRBV15
D gene: NA
clone size: NA
CDR3 DNA: TGTGCCACCAGTAAAACGGGAATAATCTACAATGAGCAGTTCTTC
CDR3 protein: CATSKTGIIYNEQFF

J gene: TRBJ2-3
V gene: TRBV6-1
D gene: NA
clone size: NA
CDR3 DNA: TGTGCCAGCAGTTTTGGGTCCCTCGGGGATACGCAGTATTTT
CDR3 protein: CASSFGSLGDTQYF

J gene: TRBJ2-3
V gene: TRBV7-3
D gene: TRBD1
clone size: NA
CDR3 DNA: TGTGCCAGCAGCCCCCCGGGACAGGGGGCCGTCACGCAGTATTTT
CDR3 protein: CASSPPGQGAVTQYF

J gene: TRBJ2-7
V gene: TRBV5-1
D gene: TRBD2
clone size: NA
CDR3 DNA: TGCGCCAGCAGCTTTAGCGGGGGATACGAGCAGTACTTC
CDR3 protein: CASSFSGGYEQYF

J gene: TRBJ1-3
V gene: TRBV3-1/TRBV3-2
D gene: TRBD1
clone size: NA
CDR3 DNA: TGTGCCAGCAGAGACAGGGGGCTGGCTGGAAACACCATATATTTT
CDR3 protein: CASRDRGLAGNTIYF

J gene: TRBJ2-1
V gene: TRBV30
D gene: NA
clone size: NA
CDR3 DNA: TGTGCCTGGTCCCGTCAGGGCAATGAGCAGTTCTTC
CDR3 protein: CAWSRQGNEQFF

J gene: TRBJ2-7
V gene: TRBV27
D gene: NA
clone size: NA
CDR3 DNA: TGTGCCAGCAGAAATCTTGAGGGCGGGGTCTACGAGCAGTACTTC
CDR3 protein: CASRNLEGGVYEQYF

J gene: TRBJ2-2
V gene: TRBV6-5
D gene: NA
clone size: NA
CDR3 DNA: TGTGCCAGCGGCCTCCGGGCCGGGGAGCTGTTTTTT
CDR3 protein: CASGLRAGELFF

J gene: TRBJ1-4
V gene: TRBV18
D gene: NA
clone size: NA
CDR3 DNA: TGTGCCAGCTCACCACCGGCGGCCAGTCCTGAAAAACTGTTTTTT
CDR3 protein: CASSPPAASPEKLFF

J gene: TRBJ2-3
V gene: TRBV21-1
D gene: NA
clone size: NA
CDR3 DNA: TGTGCCAGCATAGAACTAGCGGGAGGAGATACGCAGTATTTT
CDR3 protein: CASIELAGGDTQYF

J gene: TRBJ2-2
V gene: TRBV12-3/TRBV12-4
D gene: NA
clone size: NA
CDR3 DNA: TGTGCCACCACGGGTGCCGGGGAGCTGTTTTTT
CDR3 protein: CATTGAGELFF

J gene: TRBJ1-6
V gene: TRBV18
D gene: NA
clone size: NA
CDR3 DNA: TGTGCCAGCTCACCATGGGATTCTAATTCACCCCTCCACTTT
CDR3 protein: CASSPWDSNSPLHF

J gene: TRBJ1-2
V gene: TRBV6-5
D gene: NA
clone size: once
CDR3 DNA: TGTGCCAGCAGTAGGGACATTAACTATGGCTACACCTTC
CDR3 protein: CASSRDINYGYTF

J gene: TRBJ1-5
V gene: TRBV19
D gene: TRBD1
clone size: NA
CDR3 DNA: TGTGCCAGTAGTATAGGGACAGGGTTCAATCAGCCCCAGCATTTT
CDR3 protein: CASSIGTGFNQPQHF

J gene: TRBJ2-7
V gene: TRBV6-5
D gene: NA
clone size: NA
CDR3 DNA: TGTGCCAGCAGTTACTCGATAGGGTCCTACGAGCAGTACTTC
CDR3 protein: CASSYSIGSYEQYF

J gene: TRBJ2-6
V gene: TRBV5-5
D gene: NA
clone size: NA
CDR3 DNA: TGTGCCAGCAGCTGGGCTGGGGCCAACGTCCTGACTTTC
CDR3 protein: CASSWAGANVLTF

J gene: TRBJ2-5
V gene: TRBV2
D gene: NA
clone size: NA
CDR3 DNA: TGTGCCAGCAATAACCAAGCCCTAGAGGAGACCCAGTACTTC
CDR3 protein: CASNNQALEETQYF

J gene: TRBJ1-5
V gene: TRBV30
D gene: NA
clone size: NA
CDR3 DNA: TGTGCCTGGAGTGGGTCGGGGGATCAGCCCCAGCATTTT
CDR3 protein: CAWSGSGDQPQHF

J gene: TRBJ2-5
V gene: TRBV6-5
D gene: NA
clone size: NA
CDR3 DNA: TGTGCCAGCAGTTACGGAGCGGCCCAAGAGACCCAGTACTTC
CDR3 protein: CASSYGAAQETQYF

J gene: TRBJ1-2
V gene: TRBV24-1
D gene: NA
clone size: NA
CDR3 DNA: TGTGCCACCAGTGGTCCAGAAGGCTACACCTTC
CDR3 protein: CATSGPEGYTF

J gene: TRBJ2-3
V gene: TRBV7-2
D gene: NA
clone size: NA
CDR3 DNA: TGTGCCAGCAGCTTTATGGGAACAGATACGCAGTATTTT
CDR3 protein: CASSFMGTDTQYF

J gene: TRBJ2-1
V gene: TRBV10-3
D gene: TRBD2
clone size: NA
CDR3 DNA: TGTGCCATCACCTCGGGCCCGACTAGCGGGGTACACAATGAGCAGTTCTTC
CDR3 protein: CAITSGPTSGVHNEQFF